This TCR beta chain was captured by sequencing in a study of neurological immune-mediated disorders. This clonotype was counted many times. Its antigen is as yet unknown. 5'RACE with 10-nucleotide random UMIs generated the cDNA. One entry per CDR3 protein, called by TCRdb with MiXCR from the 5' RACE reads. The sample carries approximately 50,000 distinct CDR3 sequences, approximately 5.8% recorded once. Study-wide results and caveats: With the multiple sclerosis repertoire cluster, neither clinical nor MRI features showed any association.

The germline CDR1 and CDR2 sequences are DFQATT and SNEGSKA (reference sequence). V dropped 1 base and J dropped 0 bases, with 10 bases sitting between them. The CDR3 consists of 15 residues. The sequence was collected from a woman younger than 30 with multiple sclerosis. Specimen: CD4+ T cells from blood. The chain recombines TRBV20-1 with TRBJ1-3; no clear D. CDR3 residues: CSARVEARSGNTIYF. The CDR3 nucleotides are TGCAGTGCTAGAGTTGAGGCCCGCTCTGGAAACACCATATATTTT.